This TCR beta chain is drawn from a study of vaccination effects on CD4 cells after COVID-19. The protocol was immunoSEQ multiplex PCR, while the TCRdb copy is restricted to in-frame clones and leaves out a portion. The sample has about 32,000 clones; approximately 72% are singletons. Within the ViraFEST assay, antigen-specific CD4+ T cells underwent expansion with viral peptide pools prior to sequencing. Upon completion of 10 to 11 days in culture, CD4+ T cells were isolated. Participants received two doses of either the BNT162b2 or mRNA-1273 vaccine. As to this clone: What it binds is not known.

The receptor was derived from a human donor who received a COVID-19 vaccine. The specimen comprised CD4+ T cells from PBMCs cultured with HCoV-229E spike peptides, sampled after COVID-19 vaccination.

The CDR3 protein is CSARPDYGYTF. Here the CDR3 DNA reads TGCAGTGCTAGGCCGGATTATGGCTACACCTTC. The chain uses TRBV20-1 and TRBJ1-2; no definite D call. The germline V gene has CDR1 DFQATT and CDR2 SNEGSKA (reference sequence). Trimming stripped 3 bases from V and 5 bases from J, with 7 bases between. The CDR3 is made up of 11 amino acids.